Below are 3 T cell receptor beta chains sequenced from a single sample in a study of read filtering for tumor transcriptome and immune sequencing. This library used roughly 430 ng RNA and molecular barcoded adaptors spanning alpha/delta and beta/gamma chains. TCRdb re-derived calls from the reads in MiXCR, one entry per CDR3 protein. The table records tens of thousands of distinct CDR3 sequences, around 19% of them present only once. Sample: a population of CD138-negative cells sorted from bone marrow. These receptors were obtained from a donor aged 40 or older with multiple myeloma.

In this sample, this clonotype turned up many times. V is TRBV12-3 or TRBV12-4 and J is TRBJ2-1; perhaps TRBD2 as D (6 bases). CDR3 length: 12 amino acids. V lost 10 bases and J lost 7, with 14 bases in between. The CDR3 is CANGRGGNEQFF. CDR3 bases: TGTGCCAACGGGCGTGGGGGGAATGAGCAGTTCTTC.

At least ten counts were recorded for this clonotype. The V and J genes are TRBV14 and TRBJ2-6; the D is unclear. Trimming shortened V by 0 bases and J by 0 bases, and 9 bases separated the two germline ends. The CDR3 is 17 amino acids. Germline V gene lookup returns CDR1 SGHDN and CDR2 FVKESK. The chain's CDR3 is CASSQETADSGANVLTF. The DNA of the CDR3 is TGTGCCAGCAGCCAAGAGACGGCCGACTCTGGGGCCAACGTCCTGACTTTC.

The J gene is TRBJ2-1, the V gene TRBV7-3; D is possibly TRBD1 (5 bases). The CDR3 covers 17 residues. The germline V gene encodes CDR1 SGHTA and CDR2 FQGTGA. V dropped 5 bases and J dropped 3 bases, with 20 bases sitting between them. The CDR3 DNA sequence: TGTGCCAGCAGCCCCCGGGTGGTTAGCAGGGTCTACAATGAGCAGTTCTTC. It encodes CASSPRVVSRVYNEQFF.